The following is a T cell receptor (beta chain) sequence with its context. Some clones are missing from TCRdb's copy, which holds only in-frame ones; the method was immunoSEQ multiplex PCR. The table lists hundreds of thousands of clones, approximately 90% of them singletons. Germline V CDR1 and CDR2: MNHEY, SVGEGT. This CDR3 comprises 16 residues. V lost 0 bases and J lost 7; bases outside the gene matches: 9. The data derive from a study of blood T cell repertoires in COVID-19. The rearrangement links TRBV6-2 or TRBV6-3 to TRBJ2-1; TRBD2 matches 7 bases. This clonotype was sampled from a woman in her late teens or twenties who had recovered from COVID-19. Specimen: PBMCs or T cells enriched from blood (not recorded which). Here the CDR3 reads CASSYSLGGGQNEQFF. CDR3 in DNA: TGTGCCAGCAGTTACTCACTTGGGGGAGGGCAGAATGAGCAGTTCTTC.